The source of this T cell receptor beta chain is a study of regulatory T cells in long-lasting Graves disease. Whole-study context: Graves' disease counted as persistent after over 5 years of antithyroid drugs with positive TSH receptor antibodies.

There are a few counts of this clonotype. The antigen remains unidentified. Regarding the study as a whole: TRBV28, TRBJ1-2 and TRBJ2-5 were favored in persistent disease. Persistent patients shared more public clonotypes (about 2,600) than new patients (roughly 970).

CDR3-region Arm-PCR and iRepertoire HTBI primers produced the TCR beta libraries. In the original workflow: Across all samples, roughly 62 TRBV segments and 11 to 15 TRBJ segments were identified. TCRdb ran MiXCR on the multiplex PCR reads and lists one entry per CDR3 protein. V and J calls and clone size were set by TCRdb, not the authors. Of about 290,000 distinct CDR3 sequences in the sample, around 20% were seen once. Documented time point: persistent/refractory GD, antithyroid drugs over 5 years with positive TRAb. RNA isolated from PBMCs was used to make the TCR library. V lost 5 bases to trimming and J lost 7 bases, with 11 bases between them. This CDR3 comprises 13 residues. Germline values: CDR1 SEHNR, CDR2 FQNEAQ (reference sequence).

V gene TRBV7-9 combines with J gene TRBJ1-4; D not resolved. This specimen consisted of peripheral blood mononuclear cells (PBMCs), obtained when the disease was refractory, from a patient treated with antithyroid drugs. The clonotype originates from a female donor with Graves disease. CDR3 nucleotides: TGTGCCAGCAGCCGGGTCTTCGGTGAAAAACTGTTTTTT. Translating gives CASSRVFGEKLFF.